The text below deals with one TCR beta chain. The data originate from a study of cytomegalovirus exposure and HLA in healthy donors. PCR employed 60 Vbeta and 13 Jbeta primers. Sequencing used immunoSEQ multiplex PCR; TCRdb keeps in-frame clones, though not all of them. The table has around 200,000 clones, 81% seen once. Germline CDR1 and CDR2: MNHNS and SASEGT. The CDR3 is 14 residues long. The germline V and J ends were trimmed by 6 bases and 5 bases, with 13 bases remaining between them. Specimen: PBMCs. The gene calls are TRBV6-1 and TRBJ2-2, with a tentative D call TRBD1 (6 bases). The TCR sequence derives from a man aged 45 to 65 in good health and CMV-seronegative. The CDR3 DNA is TGTGCCAGCAGGAAACAGGGAGCTACCGGGGAGCTGTTTTTT. It encodes CASRKQGATGELFF.